This TCR beta chain was obtained from a study of breast tumors, draining lymph nodes, adjacent tissues. Samples came from axillary lymph nodes draining the breast cancer. The V gene's germline CDR1 is KGHSH and CDR2 LQKENI. CDR3 length: 17 amino acids. V lost 3 bases to trimming and J lost 2 bases; unmatched junction nucleotides: 5. This clonotype was detected a few times. TCRdb re-called the multiplex PCR reads with MiXCR, one entry per CDR3 protein. The profile shows about 140,000 distinct CDR3 sequences, around 20% of them singletons. V is TRBV18 and J is TRBJ2-6; 9 nucleotides agree with TRBD1. Sample: axillary lymph node tissue. This clonotype originated in a female donor with breast cancer. Some clones in this sample may be carry-over from other donors' samples. CDR3 in DNA: TGTGCCAGCTCACCCGGGACAGGGTCCCCTGGGGCCAACGTCCTGACTTTC. It is translated as CASSPGTGSPGANVLTF.